Each of the 13 T cell receptor beta chains below was sequenced from the same sample in a study of blood T cell repertoires in COVID-19. Libraries were prepared by immunoSEQ multiplex PCR; TCRdb keeps only in-frame clonotypes and omits some of them. Here the sample spans approximately 330,000 clones, roughly 87% being singletons. The specimen sequenced was peripheral blood. The origin of the receptors is a man aged 30-40 years with COVID-19, enrolled during active disease.

The J gene is TRBJ2-7, the V gene TRBV10-3; D perhaps matches TRBD1 (6 bases). Germline V lookup: CDR1 ENHRY, CDR2 SYGVKD. This CDR3 is 12 amino acids long. With 10 bases removed from V and 1 base from J, the gap between germline ends came to 11 bases. The DNA for the CDR3 is TGTGCCACCGAGGGGGATTCCTACGAGCAGTACTTC. Residues: CATEGDSYEQYF.

The rearrangement links TRBV12-3 or TRBV12-4 to TRBJ1-6; D gene uncertain. The germline V and J ends were trimmed by 3 bases and 13 bases, with 7 bases remaining between them. CDR3 length equals 11 residues. CDR3: CASSFDGPLHF. The CDR3, as DNA: TGTGCCAGCAGTTTCGACGGGCCCCTCCACTTT.

This sequence joins TRBV6-2 or TRBV6-3 and TRBJ2-3; TRBD1 might be the D (5 bases). Looked up from germline, CDR1 is MNHEY and CDR2 is SVGEGT. This CDR3 has 17 amino acids. V lost 2 bases to trimming and J lost 2 bases, with 17 bases between them. The CDR3 protein is CASSYGAQSRNTDTQYF. CDR3 nucleotide sequence: TGTGCCAGCAGTTACGGGGCCCAGTCACGGAACACAGATACGCAGTATTTT.

This clone was counted a single time. J is TRBJ1-1 and V is TRBV4-1; tentative D call: TRBD1 (6 bases). The CDR3 is 15 amino acids. The germline CDR1 and CDR2 sequences are MGHRA and YSYEKL. V lost 2 bases, J lost 4 bases, and 14 bases lay in between. CDR3 in amino acids: CASSQHSTGLTEAFF. CDR3 bases: TGCGCCAGCAGCCAACATTCGACAGGCCTCACTGAAGCTTTCTTT.

The chain combines TRBV4-1 with TRBJ1-2; D may be TRBD1 (6 bases). The CDR3 sequence is 14 residues long. Germline lookup yields CDR1 MGHRA and CDR2 YSYEKL. Trimming took off 5 bases at V and 2 bases at J, with 12 bases between the two ends. The CDR3 nucleotides are TGCGCCAGCAGCGTGCTACAGGGAAACTATGGCTACACCTTC. Translation gives CASSVLQGNYGYTF.

V and J are TRBV2 and TRBJ1-1, with a tentative D call TRBD1 (5 bases). Trimming stripped 2 bases from V and 7 bases from J, with 17 bases between. CDR1 SNHLY and CDR2 FYNNEI come from the germline V gene. The length of the CDR3 is 15 residues. The chain's CDR3 is CASSETNNRGGEAFF. CDR3 coding DNA: TGTGCCAGCAGTGAAACTAATAACCGGGGGGGTGAAGCTTTCTTT. Full variable domain (remainder filled in from reference TRBV2 and TRBJ1-1): EPEVTQTPSHQVTQMGQEVILRCVPISNHLYFYWYRQILGQKVEFLVSFYNNEISEKSEIFDDQFSVERPDGSNFTLKIRSTKLEDSAMYFCASSETNNRGGEAFFGQGTRLTVV.

In this sample, this clone turned up once. The chain employs TRBV30 and TRBJ2-2; D may be TRBD2 (6 bases). The CDR3 has 14 amino acids. CDR1 and CDR2 from the germline V gene are GTSNPN and SVGIG (reference sequence). Trimming pared 8 bases from V and 6 bases from J, leaving 19 bases between. The CDR3 DNA is TGTGCCCAAAAGTTCAGCGGAGGGGCCGGGGAGCTGTTTTTT. Protein: CAQKFSGGAGELFF.

The V gene is TRBV19, the J gene TRBJ2-1, with 8 bases identical to TRBD2. V lost 3 bases to trimming and J lost 9 bases; unmatched junction nucleotides: 7. The V gene's germline CDR1 is LNHDA and CDR2 SQIVND (reference sequence). The CDR3 runs 14 residues. This CDR3 reads CASSIRLASSEQFF. In DNA form, the CDR3 reads TGTGCCAGTAGTATTAGACTAGCGTCAAGTGAGCAGTTCTTC. The full variable domain, completed using reference TRBV19 and TRBJ2-1, is DGGITQSPKYLFRKEGQNVTLSCEQNLNHDAMYWYRQDPGQGLRLIYYSQIVNDFQKGDIAEGYSVSREKKESFPLTVTSAQKNPTAFYLCASSIRLASSEQFFGPGTRLTVL.

This rearrangement joins TRBV25-1 to TRBJ1-1; D remains ambiguous. Trimming stripped 1 base from V and 0 bases from J, with 15 bases between. From germline, CDR1 is MGHDK and CDR2 SYGVNS. The CDR3 sequence is 17 residues long. CDR3 amino acids: CASSELGAAPMNTEAFF. CDR3 DNA: TGTGCCAGCAGTGAATTAGGAGCAGCCCCCATGAACACTGAAGCTTTCTTT.

This chain connects TRBV6-1 to TRBJ2-5; the D gene is possibly TRBD2 (6 bases). Germline V CDR1 and CDR2: MNHNS, SASEGT. Trimming left V 3 bases short and J 1 base short, with 9 bases between. The CDR3 has 14 amino acids. The CDR3 DNA is TGTGCCAGCAGTGAGTCGGGGGTCCAAGAGACCCAGTACTTC. Translated, it gives CASSESGVQETQYF.

The chain has TRBV6-1 and TRBJ2-4, with 9 bases matching TRBD1. This CDR3 is built from 16 residues. The germline V gene encodes CDR1 MNHNS and CDR2 SASEGT. Losses at the gene ends were 3 bases for V and 1 base for J; bases not matched to a gene: 4. CDR3 DNA: TGTGCCAGCAGTGATACAGGGGGCTTGGCCAAAAACATTCAGTACTTC. It translates to CASSDTGGLAKNIQYF.

The chain is built from TRBV7-6 and TRBJ2-3; 14 nucleotides match TRBD2. CDR1 is SGHVS and CDR2 is FNYEAQ in the germline V gene. V trimming: 3 bases; J trimming: 2 bases; junction bases outside the gene matches: 10. CDR3 length: 19 amino acids. DNA of the CDR3: TGTGCCAGCAGCTTGAGCGGGCGACTAGCGGGAGGGCCCACAGATACGCAGTATTTT. Translation: CASSLSGRLAGGPTDTQYF.

This sequence joins TRBV6-6 and TRBJ2-5; perhaps TRBD2 as D (7 bases). V lost 5 bases and J 4 bases, leaving 14 bases between the germline ends. Germline CDR1 MNHNY, CDR2 SVGAGI (reference sequence). The CDR3 runs to 14 residues. The CDR3 is CASSDSGGTETQYF. CDR3 bases: TGTGCCAGCAGTGATTCGGGGGGCACAGAGACCCAGTACTTC.